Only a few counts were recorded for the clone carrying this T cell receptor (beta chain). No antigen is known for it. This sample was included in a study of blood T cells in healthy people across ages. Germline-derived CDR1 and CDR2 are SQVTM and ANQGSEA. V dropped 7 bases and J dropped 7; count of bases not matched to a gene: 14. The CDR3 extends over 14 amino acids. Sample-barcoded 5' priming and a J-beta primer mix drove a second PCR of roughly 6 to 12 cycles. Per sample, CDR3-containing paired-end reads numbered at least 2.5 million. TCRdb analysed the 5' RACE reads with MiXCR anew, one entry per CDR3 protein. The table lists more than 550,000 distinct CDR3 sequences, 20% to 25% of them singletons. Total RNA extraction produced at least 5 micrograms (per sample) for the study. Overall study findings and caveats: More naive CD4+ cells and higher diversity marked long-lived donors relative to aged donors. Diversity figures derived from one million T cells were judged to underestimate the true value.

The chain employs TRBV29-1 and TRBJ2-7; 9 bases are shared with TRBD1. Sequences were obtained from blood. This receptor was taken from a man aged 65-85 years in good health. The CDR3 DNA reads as TGCAGCGAGCGGACAGGGGTCGTGTATCGGGAGCAGTACTTC. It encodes CSERTGVVYREQYF.